Presented here are 32 T cell receptor beta chains from one specimen sequenced in a study. TCRdb redid the calling of the 5' RACE reads with MiXCR, one entry per CDR3 protein. The sample lists almost 9,000 distinct CDR3 sequences, about 30% occurring once. The sequencing sample was made of naive CD4+ T cells sorted from a lymph node. The subset was: naive CD4+ T cells, CD4+CD45RA+CD25-. These receptors all come from a female donor with breast cancer.

This clonotype was recorded only once. One junction end disagrees with the germline gene, perhaps due to a read error. The rearrangement uses TRBV7-9 and TRBJ2-1; TRBD2 agrees at 8 bases. Germline-derived CDR1 and CDR2 are SEHNR and FQNEAQ (reference sequence). The CDR3 covers 16 residues. The CDR3 region is CASSLVRTSCYNEQFF. CDR3 DNA: TGTGCCAGCAGTTTAGTGCGGACTAGCTGCTACAATGAGCAGTTCTTC.

Notes on this clonotype: This may be a read error, as it is one base from a much larger clone. This likely comes from a read error, as the CDR3 has no conserved phenylalanine or tryptophan at its end. The CDR3 here is CASRATGTTNTEAFL. The CDR3 bases are TGCGCCAGCAGAGCCACCGGGACAACAAACACTGAAGCTTTCTTA. The V gene is TRBV5-1, the J gene TRBJ1-1, with D tentatively TRBD1 (6 bases). With 5 bases removed from V and 2 bases from J, the gap between germline ends came to 16 bases. Looked up from germline, CDR1 is SGHRS and CDR2 is YFSETQ. The CDR3 runs to 15 residues.

The chain is built from TRBV11-2 and TRBJ2-7, with 7 bases identical to TRBD1. CDR1 and CDR2 from the germline V gene are SGHAT and FQNNGV. The ends lost 5 bases at V and 3 bases at J; junction bases unmatched: 10. This CDR3 has 15 residues. The CDR3 DNA reads as TGTGCCAGCAGCCCCCGCCGGGGACAGTTCTACGAGCAGTACTTC. Protein product: CASSPRRGQFYEQYF.

This clonotype is medium-sized (0.01 to 0.1%) by share. The genes are TRBV5-1 and TRBJ2-1, with TRBD1 matching over 11 bases. The germline V gene encodes CDR1 SGHRS and CDR2 YFSETQ. With 3 bases clipped from V and 6 bases from J, the junction kept 5 bases outside the gene matches. The CDR3 totals 15 residues. The CDR3 loop reads CASSWAGTGGNEQFF. The CDR3 nucleotides read TGCGCCAGCAGCTGGGCCGGGACAGGGGGCAATGAGCAGTTCTTC.

This clonotype was counted a few times. The chain has TRBV6-5 and TRBJ1-1, with D maybe TRBD1 (6 bases). Germline values: CDR1 MNHEY, CDR2 SVGAGI. CDR3 length: 13 residues. Between the trimmed V and J ends, which lost 6 bases and 4 bases, there was a span of 12 bases. CDR3 DNA: TGTGCCAGCAGCAGGGGAGGTGGCACTGAAGCTTTCTTT. Residues: CASSRGGGTEAFF.

Relative to its sample, this clonotype is medium-sized. The chain employs TRBV20-1 and TRBJ1-1; D gene ambiguous. The V and J ends lost 1 base and 4 bases respectively, with 13 bases between them. Germline V CDR1 and CDR2: DFQATT, SNEGSKA (reference sequence). The CDR3 spans 14 residues. The CDR3 nucleotides read TGCAGTGCTAGAGTGTCGGGTAGCGGCACTGAAGCTTTCTTT. This translates into CSARVSGSGTEAFF.

By its share, this clonotype is medium-sized (0.01 to 0.1%). The chain joins TRBV5-1 to TRBJ2-7; TRBD2 aligns across 8 bases. Looked up from germline, CDR1 is SGHRS and CDR2 is YFSETQ. The CDR3 extends over 14 amino acids. V shed 1 base, J shed 2 bases, and the junction held 2 bases outside the gene matches. The DNA of the CDR3 is TGCGCCAGCAGCTTGACTAGCGGTACCTACGAGCAGTACTTC. Its translation is CASSLTSGTYEQYF.

This clonotype ranks as medium-sized (0.01 to 0.1%). V is TRBV18 and J is TRBJ1-1; D possibly corresponds to TRBD1 (5 bases). Per the germline V gene, CDR1 is KGHSH and CDR2 is LQKENI. The CDR3 is 12 amino acids. The germline V and J ends were trimmed by 3 bases and 10 bases, with 12 bases remaining between them. This CDR3 is CASSPQIGGAFF. The CDR3 nucleotides read TGTGCCAGCTCACCTCAGATTGGGGGAGCTTTCTTT.

With respect to this clonotype: A junction end diverges from the germline sequence, so it may reflect a read error. In DNA, the CDR3 is TGTGCCAGCAGTCCAAACCACGAGCGGTACTTC. Protein: CASSPNHERYF. J is TRBJ2-7 and V is TRBV12-3 or TRBV12-4; D not certain. The CDR3 length is 11 residues.

This clonotype occurred many times. The chain carries TRBV7-9 and TRBJ2-7; tentatively, D is TRBD2 (5 bases). The germline V and J ends were trimmed by 1 base and 6 bases, with 10 bases remaining between them. Germline V CDR1 and CDR2: SEHNR, FQNEAQ (reference sequence). The CDR3 runs to 13 residues. The CDR3, as DNA: TGTGCCAGCAGCTTAGGAGGGTCGTCCGAGCAGTACTTC. This gives the protein CASSLGGSSEQYF.

This clonotype is labeled as medium-sized. V is TRBV12-3 or TRBV12-4 and J is TRBJ2-7; 11 bases are shared with TRBD2. Trimming cost V 2 bases and J 6 bases; bases outside gene matches: 9. The CDR3 sequence is 16 residues long. The CDR3 loop is CASSLKWLAGGSEQYF. The CDR3 coding sequence is TGTGCCAGCAGTTTAAAGTGGCTAGCGGGAGGTAGCGAGCAGTACTTC.

This clonotype was detected many times. The chain is built from TRBV30 and TRBJ1-5, with a tentative D call TRBD1 (6 bases). Germline assignment: CDR1 GTSNPN and CDR2 SVGIG (reference sequence). V was pared by 4 bases and J by 1 base, with 14 bases between. There are 15 residues in the CDR3. The CDR3, as DNA: TGTGCCTGGACCCGGGGGCGCGGGAGCAATCAGCCCCAGCATTTT. Its protein is CAWTRGRGSNQPQHF. Full variable domain (outside the CDR3, taken from reference TRBV30 and TRBJ1-5): SQTIHQWPATLVQPVGSPLSLECTVEGTSNPNLYWYRQAAGRGLQLLFYSVGIGQISSEVPQNLSASRPQDRQFILSSKKLLLSDSGFYLCAWTRGRGSNQPQHFGDGTRLSIL.

This clonotype occurred a few times. With a much larger clone just one base away, this may be a read error. The J gene is TRBJ1-1, the V gene TRBV5-1; the D is unclear. V lost 3 bases, J lost 1 base, and 7 bases lay in between. Germline V gene lookup returns CDR1 SGHRS and CDR2 YFSETQ. The CDR3 contains 13 residues. The CDR3 nucleotides are TGCGCCAGCAGCTCTCAGAGGAACACTGAAGCTTTCTTT. Amino acid sequence: CASSSQRNTEAFF. Full variable domain (rest looked up from reference TRBV5-1 and TRBJ1-1): KAGVTQTPRYLIKTRGQQVTLSCSPISGHRSVSWYQQTPGQGLQFLFEYFSETQRNKGNFPGRFSGRQFSNSRSEMNVSTLELGDSALYLCASSSQRNTEAFFGQGTRLTVV.

The J gene is TRBJ2-1, the V gene TRBV5-1; 10 bases map to TRBD2. Germline CDR1 and CDR2: SGHRS and YFSETQ. Losses at the gene ends were 0 bases for V and 6 bases for J; bases not matched to a gene: 3. The CDR3 loop spans 15 amino acids. The chain's CDR3 is CASSLVGLASNEQFF. As DNA, the CDR3 is TGCGCCAGCAGCTTGGTGGGACTAGCGTCCAATGAGCAGTTCTTC.

This clonotype was counted a few times. A much larger clone differs by one base, so this may be a read error. Since the CDR3 does not end with the conserved phenylalanine or tryptophan, this likely comes from a read error. This rearrangement joins TRBV5-1 to TRBJ1-1; 10 bases align to TRBD1. CDR1 and CDR2 (germline): SGHRS, YFSETQ. The CDR3 sequence is 15 residues long. The CDR3 is CASSSMDRGNAEAFL. The CDR3, as DNA: TGCGCCAGCAGCTCGATGGACAGGGGGAACGCTGAAGCTTTCCTT.

This clonotype was seen ten or more times. V usage is TRBV3-1 and J usage is TRBJ1-1; 8 bases are shared with TRBD1. Per germline, CDR1 LGHDT and CDR2 YNNKEL (reference sequence). J lost 10 bases, V lost 5 bases, and 6 bases had no gene match. There are 12 residues in the CDR3. The CDR3 nucleotides are TGTGCCAGCAGCGACAGGGGAGTGGGAGCTTTCTTT. This codes for CASSDRGVGAFF.

This clonotype was picked up a small number of times. The chain combines TRBV20-1 with TRBJ1-1; possible D gene TRBD1, 5 bases. This CDR3 is 13 amino acids long. Germline CDR1 is DFQATT and CDR2 is SNEGSKA (reference sequence). V was pared by 6 bases and J by 2 bases, with 13 bases between. CDR3 protein: CSAQPGGNTEAFF. The CDR3 DNA is TGCAGTGCACAACCGGGGGGTAACACTGAAGCTTTCTTT.

The rearrangement uses TRBV5-1 and TRBJ1-4; 8 nucleotides align to TRBD1. Germline V CDR1 and CDR2: SGHRS, YFSETQ. With V trimmed by 1 base and J by 7 bases, 9 bases remained unmatched. The length of the CDR3 is 16 residues. Here the CDR3 reads CASSLTPTGAGEKLFF. The CDR3 DNA follows: TGCGCCAGCAGCTTGACTCCGACAGGGGCGGGTGAAAAACTGTTTTTT. The full variable domain, its missing parts supplied by reference TRBV5-1 and TRBJ1-4, is KAGVTQTPRYLIKTRGQQVTLSCSPISGHRSVSWYQQTPGQGLQFLFEYFSETQRNKGNFPGRFSGRQFSNSRSEMNVSTLELGDSALYLCASSLTPTGAGEKLFFGSGTQLSVL.

This clonotype came up many times. The V call is TRBV15, the J call TRBJ2-7, with 9 bases matching TRBD2. The V segment lost 0 bases and the J segment 5 bases; nucleotides outside the gene matches: 11. Germline V CDR1 and CDR2: LNHNV, YYDKDF (reference sequence). The CDR3 sequence is 17 residues long. The CDR3 nucleotides are TGTGCCACCAGCAGAGAAATGTGGCCTAGCGGGATCAACGAGCAGTACTTC. It translates to CATSREMWPSGINEQYF. The variable domain in full, with the rest retrieved from reference TRBV15 and TRBJ2-7, is DAMVIQNPRYQVTQFGKPVTLSCSQTLNHNVMYWYQQKSSQAPKLLFHYYDKDFNNEADTPDNFQSRRPNTSFCFLDIRSPGLGDTAMYLCATSREMWPSGINEQYFGPGTRLTVT.

V usage is TRBV11-2 and J usage is TRBJ2-6; perhaps D is TRBD1 or TRBD2 (5 bases each). Germline V gene lookup returns CDR1 SGHAT and CDR2 FQNNGV. The germline V and J ends were trimmed by 5 bases and 2 bases, with 22 bases remaining between them. The CDR3 spans 19 residues. The CDR3 spells CASSLRLFERGPGANVLTF. CDR3 nucleotide sequence: TGTGCCAGCAGCCTTCGGTTGTTCGAGAGGGGCCCTGGGGCCAACGTCCTGACTTTC.

Concerning this clonotype: A much larger clone lies one base from this, so it may be a read error. Lacking the conserved final phenylalanine or tryptophan, this CDR3 likely reflects a read error. This chain joins TRBV9 and TRBJ2-1, with 8 bases fitting TRBD2. The CDR3 contains 15 residues. Germline CDR1 and CDR2: SGDLS and YYNGEE. V trimming: 3 bases; J trimming: 6 bases; junction bases outside the gene matches: 8. In DNA form, the CDR3 reads TGTGCCAGCAGCGGACCGGGAGGGACCCTCAATGAGCAGTTCTCC. Its protein product is CASSGPGGTLNEQFS.

This clonotype came up many times. The CDR3 bases are TGTGCCAGCAGGCCCACAGGGAGCTCCTATAATTCACCCCTCCACTTT. Residues: CASRPTGSSYNSPLHF. The chain links TRBV27 to TRBJ1-6; D is possibly TRBD1 (6 bases). Germline V gives CDR1 MNHEY, CDR2 SMNVEV (reference sequence). V was clipped by 6 bases and J by 0 bases, with 12 bases between them. This CDR3 is built from 16 residues.

This sequence joins TRBV7-6 and TRBJ2-1; the D is unclear. This CDR3 contains 16 residues. Germline values: CDR1 SGHVS, CDR2 FNYEAQ. V was trimmed by 4 bases and J by 0 bases, leaving 13 bases between them. The CDR3 DNA sequence: TGTGCCAGCAGCTCACCTCTTGGTAGCTCCTACAATGAGCAGTTCTTC. Encoded protein: CASSSPLGSSYNEQFF.

At least ten counts were recorded for this clonotype. The chain has TRBV7-9 and TRBJ2-2; 10 positions agree with TRBD1. The length of the CDR3 is 15 residues. The germline gives CDR1 SEHNR, CDR2 FQNEAQ (reference sequence). Trimming removed 7 bases from V and 6 bases from J; junction bases left unmatched: 8. The CDR3 protein is CASKQTGGFAGELFF. The CDR3 bases are TGTGCCAGCAAGCAGACAGGGGGCTTTGCCGGGGAGCTGTTTTTT.

This clonotype ranks as medium-sized. The CDR3 here is CASSKRTTGGMDEQYF. The CDR3 DNA reads as TGTGCCAGCAGTAAACGGACGACAGGGGGGATGGACGAGCAGTACTTC. The chain is built from TRBV6-1 and TRBJ2-7; 9 nucleotides agree with TRBD1. The CDR3 covers 16 residues. Germline V gene data show CDR1 as MNHNS and CDR2 as SASEGT. V lost 5 bases, J lost 5 bases, and 13 bases stayed unmatched.

Comments on this clonotype: One end of the junction is discordant with germline, which a read error may explain. The gene calls are TRBV28 and TRBJ1-5, with no clear D. CDR1 is MDHEN, CDR2 SYDVKM, per germline. This CDR3 has 13 amino acids. CDR3 residues: CANSHNSNQPQHF. The CDR3 bases are TGTGCCAACAGTCACAACTCCAATCAGCCCCAGCATTTT.

This clonotype occurred many times. The rearrangement uses TRBV30 and TRBJ2-2; possibly TRBD1 for D (5 bases). Deletions cut 7 bases from V and 0 bases from J, with 18 bases between. The CDR3 extends over 16 amino acids. Germline V gives CDR1 GTSNPN, CDR2 SVGIG (reference sequence). This chain's CDR3 is CASVDMRTPNTGELFF. The DNA of the CDR3 is TGTGCCTCGGTCGACATGCGGACACCGAACACCGGGGAGCTGTTTTTT.

In the case of this clonotype: The conserved closing phenylalanine or tryptophan is absent in this CDR3, likely reflecting a read error. This chain joins TRBV27 and TRBJ1-6, with 7 nucleotides matching TRBD1. The CDR3 contains 14 residues. Losses at the gene ends were 6 bases for V and 9 bases for J; bases not matched to a gene: 8. The germline gives CDR1 MNHEY, CDR2 SMNVEV (reference sequence). The CDR3 region has the DNA TGTGCCAGCAGGTACAGGGGTAGTAGTTCACCCCTCCACCCT. It translates to CASRYRGSSSPLHP.

This clonotype occurred a few times. This chain uses TRBV6-5 with TRBJ1-6; 8 bases line up with TRBD1. The V segment lost 5 bases and the J segment 8 bases; nucleotides outside the gene matches: 5. Germline CDR1 MNHEY, CDR2 SVGAGI. CDR3 length equals 14 residues. CDR3 nucleotide sequence: TGTGCCAGCAGTCGACAGGGGTCCCATTCACCCCTCCACTTT. Translation gives CASSRQGSHSPLHF.

The V and J genes are TRBV30 and TRBJ1-5; D is undetermined. The length of the CDR3 is 13 residues. The germline V and J ends were trimmed by 1 base and 6 bases, with 10 bases remaining between them. CDR1 is GTSNPN, CDR2 SVGIG, per germline (reference sequence). The chain's CDR3 is CAWSGGRVQPQHF. The DNA of the CDR3 is TGTGCCTGGAGTGGTGGCAGAGTTCAGCCCCAGCATTTT.

Note on this clonotype: The final CDR3 position lacks the conserved phenylalanine or tryptophan, pointing to a likely read error. The V gene is TRBV5-6, the J gene TRBJ1-6; D is possibly TRBD1 (5 bases). Per germline, CDR1 SGHDT and CDR2 YYEEEE. V lost 1 base, J lost 10 bases, and 18 bases lay in between. This CDR3 comprises 16 residues. The CDR3 DNA reads as TGTGCCAGCAGCTTGAACCTCCGGGACGTGGGGTCACCCCTCCACTCT. Amino acids: CASSLNLRDVGSPLHS.

This clonotype was found once. The chain has TRBV7-3 and TRBJ2-1; 11 bases align to TRBD2. Germline V gives CDR1 SGHTA, CDR2 FQGTGA. Germline trimming cut 5 bases from V and 3 bases from J; bases unmatched to any gene: 3. CDR3 length equals 15 residues. DNA of the CDR3: TGTGCCAGCAGCCATGGGACTAGCGGCTACAATGAGCAGTTCTTC. This translates into CASSHGTSGYNEQFF.